The 22 T cell receptor beta chains listed next were all sequenced from one sample in a study of identical twins. TCRdb processed the 5' RACE reads anew with MiXCR; each CDR3 protein has one entry. Here the sample spans hundreds of thousands of distinct CDR3 sequences, 8.5% to 9% being singletons. This sample was also put to use in a study of yellow fever vaccine responses in identical twins.

The specimen was PBMCs. The receptors were gathered from a woman younger than 35 in good health.

There are many counts of this clonotype. This chain joins TRBV27 and TRBJ2-5; 8 bases fit TRBD1. Looked up from germline, CDR1 is MNHEY and CDR2 is SMNVEV (reference sequence). V trimming: 5 bases; J trimming: 6 bases; junction bases outside the gene matches: 11. The CDR3 loop spans 15 amino acids. This chain's CDR3 is CASSSSPDRVKTQYF. CDR3 nucleotides: TGTGCCAGCAGTAGCTCCCCGGACAGGGTGAAGACCCAGTACTTC.

The chain links TRBV7-2 to TRBJ2-1; 11 nucleotides agree with TRBD2. The CDR3 covers 16 residues. Trimming removed 5 bases from V and 5 bases from J; junction bases left unmatched: 8. CDR1 is SGHTA and CDR2 is FQGNSA in the germline V gene. The CDR3 is CASSSLAGGHNNEQFF. The CDR3 bases are TGTGCCAGCAGCAGTTTAGCGGGGGGGCATAACAATGAGCAGTTCTTC.

The CDR3 DNA is TGTGCCAGCAGTTTAGGGATAGATTCACCCCTCCACTTT. Translated, it gives CASSLGIDSPLHF. The chain combines TRBV6-5 with TRBJ1-6; D unclear. This CDR3 is 13 amino acids long. Per the germline V gene, CDR1 is MNHEY and CDR2 is SVGAGI. V lost 4 bases and J lost 8, with 9 bases in between.

For the CDR3, the DNA is TGCGCCAGCAGCCAAGGGCAGGGATCCCCAGAGACCCAGTACTTC. It codes for CASSQGQGSPETQYF. The V call is TRBV4-3, the J call TRBJ2-5, with D tentatively TRBD1 (5 bases). The V gene lost 1 base and the J gene lost 4 bases, with 13 bases spanning the gap. Germline-derived CDR1 and CDR2 are LGHNA and YSLEER. The CDR3 consists of 15 residues.

This clonotype came up a few times. The J gene is TRBJ2-2, the V gene TRBV5-6, with TRBD1 matching 7 bases. Per germline, CDR1 SGHDT and CDR2 YYEEEE. CDR3 length equals 14 residues. The trim removed 4 bases at V and 6 bases at J, leaving 6 bases unmatched. In DNA form, the CDR3 reads TGTGCCAGCAGCCCAGACAGGGCGGCCGGGGAGCTGTTTTTT. Translation gives CASSPDRAAGELFF.

Many counts were recorded for this clonotype. This chain links TRBV20-1 with TRBJ2-4; TRBD2 aligns across 14 bases. V lost 7 bases and J lost 0; bases outside the gene matches: 2. Looked up from germline, CDR1 is DFQATT and CDR2 is SNEGSKA (reference sequence). The CDR3 is 15 residues long. The CDR3 protein is CSGLAGGGAKNIQYF. The CDR3, as DNA: TGCAGTGGACTAGCGGGGGGGGGAGCCAAAAACATTCAGTACTTC.

The sample holds a few counts of this clonotype. This chain joins TRBV27 and TRBJ2-7; TRBD2 might be the D (6 bases). The CDR3 is made up of 14 amino acids. In germline, CDR1 is MNHEY, CDR2 SMNVEV (reference sequence). V was trimmed by 4 bases and J by 5 bases, leaving 15 bases between them. The CDR3 DNA sequence: TGTGCCAGCAGTTCAACAAGACTAGTTCACGAGCAGTACTTC. Amino acids: CASSSTRLVHEQYF.

This clonotype came up many times. The CDR3 region has the DNA TGCGCCAGCAGCCAACTAGCGGGAGGGGTTTCGTCCGGGGAGCTGTTTTTT. It codes for CASSQLAGGVSSGELFF. The chain joins TRBV4-3 to TRBJ2-2, with TRBD2 matching over 12 bases. CDR1 and CDR2 from the germline V gene are LGHNA and YSLEER. CDR3 size: 17 residues. V lost 2 bases to trimming and J lost 6 bases; unmatched junction nucleotides: 7.

This clonotype showed up many times. The chain is built from TRBV29-1 and TRBJ1-4; tentatively, D is TRBD1 (6 bases). V lost 4 bases and J lost 3, with 12 bases in between. There are 14 residues in the CDR3. Germline CDR1 reads SQVTM; CDR2 reads ANQGSEA. As DNA, the CDR3 is TGCAGCGTTGCAGGGGCCCGCTCTAATGAAAAACTGTTTTTT. The encoded protein is CSVAGARSNEKLFF.

This clonotype was picked up many times. The V call is TRBV5-1, the J call TRBJ2-5; D unresolved. CDR1 is SGHRS, CDR2 YFSETQ, per germline. There are 13 residues in the CDR3. V was pared by 2 bases and J by 2 bases, with 7 bases between. The CDR3 sequence is CASSFGVQETQYF. The DNA of the CDR3 is TGCGCCAGCAGCTTCGGAGTTCAAGAGACCCAGTACTTC.

This clonotype was recorded at least ten times. V and J are TRBV5-1 and TRBJ1-2, with D possibly being TRBD1 (5 bases). Germline CDR1 is SGHRS and CDR2 is YFSETQ. V lost 0 bases and J 6 bases, leaving 12 bases between the germline ends. The CDR3 has 14 residues. The CDR3 sequence: CASSLAGRGHGYTF. In nucleotides, the CDR3 is TGCGCCAGCAGCTTGGCCGGGAGGGGCCATGGCTACACCTTC.

Many counts were recorded for this clonotype. The chain is built from TRBV15 and TRBJ2-2; D gene ambiguous. The ends were cut back, 4 bases at V and 5 bases at J, with 8 bases in the middle. The CDR3 consists of 13 residues. Germline CDR1 reads LNHNV; CDR2 reads YYDKDF (reference sequence). The CDR3 reads CATSTLWTGELFF. In DNA, the CDR3 is TGTGCCACCAGCACCCTTTGGACCGGGGAGCTGTTTTTT.

This clonotype was observed a handful of times. The chain recombines TRBV12-3 or TRBV12-4 with TRBJ2-2, with D tentatively TRBD2 (6 bases). V was pared by 4 bases and J by 4 bases, with 16 bases between. The CDR3 extends over 16 amino acids. As DNA, the CDR3 is TGTGCCAGCAGTTCGTCGCCGGGGGTAATCACCGGGGAGCTGTTTTTT. Encoded protein: CASSSSPGVITGELFF.

Many counts were recorded for this clonotype. CDR3 region: CASSLDRTGELFF. DNA of the CDR3: TGCGCCAGCAGCTTGGATCGCACCGGGGAGCTGTTTTTT. V is TRBV5-1 and J is TRBJ2-2; D gene uncertain. The ends were cut back, 0 bases at V and 4 bases at J, with 4 bases in the middle. CDR3 length: 13 residues. Germline lookup yields CDR1 SGHRS and CDR2 YFSETQ. Using reference TRBV5-1 and TRBJ2-2 for the parts outside the CDR3, the full variable domain is KAGVTQTPRYLIKTRGQQVTLSCSPISGHRSVSWYQQTPGQGLQFLFEYFSETQRNKGNFPGRFSGRQFSNSRSEMNVSTLELGDSALYLCASSLDRTGELFFGEGSRLTVL.

The DNA for the CDR3 is TGTGCCAGCCAACGCGGGGCTAGCGGGAACAATGAGCAGTTCTTC. Its translation: CASQRGASGNNEQFF. This chain connects TRBV19 to TRBJ2-1, with TRBD2 identical over 9 bases. With V trimmed by 9 bases and J by 5 bases, 11 bases remained unmatched. CDR1 LNHDA and CDR2 SQIVND come from the germline V gene (reference sequence). This CDR3 contains 15 residues.

V usage is TRBV7-3 and J usage is TRBJ2-3; 13 positions agree with TRBD2. The CDR3 covers 16 residues. Germline CDR1 SGHTA, CDR2 FQGTGA. V trimming: 4 bases; J trimming: 5 bases; junction bases outside the gene matches: 6. For the CDR3, the DNA is TGTGCCAGCAGCTCTCAAAGGACTAGCGGGGGAGATACGCAGTATTTT. Protein: CASSSQRTSGGDTQYF.

DNA for the CDR3: TGCAGCGTTCTGAGGGAAGGGGGCACAGATACGCAGTATTTT. Translation gives CSVLREGGTDTQYF. V usage is TRBV29-1 and J usage is TRBJ2-3; D possibly uses TRBD1 or TRBD2 (5 bases each). Trimming left V 5 bases short and J 1 base short, with 13 bases between. CDR3 length: 14 residues. The germline V gene encodes CDR1 SQVTM and CDR2 ANQGSEA.

This clonotype came up a few times. The CDR3 DNA reads TGTGCCAGCAGTTTCCTGGCGGGAGTAGCTGAGCAGTTCTTC. Translated, it gives CASSFLAGVAEQFF. V usage is TRBV12-3 or TRBV12-4 and J usage is TRBJ2-1; the match to TRBD2 covers 7 bases. V lost 3 bases, J lost 9 bases, and 8 bases stayed unmatched. CDR3 length: 14 residues.

The J gene is TRBJ2-1, the V gene TRBV6-1; 7 nucleotides align to TRBD1. Trimming cost V 5 bases and J 5 bases; bases outside gene matches: 9. This CDR3 has 15 residues. The V gene's germline CDR1 is MNHNS and CDR2 SASEGT. CDR3 region: CASSQRRQGHNEQFF. CDR3 sequence (DNA): TGTGCCAGCAGTCAAAGGAGACAGGGTCACAATGAGCAGTTCTTC.

This clonotype was seen a few times. V is TRBV7-2 and J is TRBJ2-7, with TRBD2 identical over 7 bases. Looked up from germline, CDR1 is SGHTA and CDR2 is FQGNSA. V shed 2 bases and J 0 bases; nucleotides not matched to a gene: 4. This CDR3 spans 15 amino acids. This CDR3 reads CASSLSGTNSYEQYF. In DNA, the CDR3 is TGTGCCAGCAGCTTAAGCGGGACGAACTCCTACGAGCAGTACTTC.

This clonotype showed up just a few times. The genes are TRBV29-1 and TRBJ2-7, with 7 bases that match TRBD1. The V segment lost 5 bases and the J segment 5 bases; nucleotides outside the gene matches: 12. This CDR3 is 14 amino acids long. Looked up from germline, CDR1 is SQVTM and CDR2 is ANQGSEA. The CDR3 loop is CSVKAGGEWDEQYF. CDR3 nucleotides: TGCAGCGTTAAAGCAGGGGGAGAGTGGGACGAGCAGTACTTC.

In its sample, this clonotype was seen many times. This sequence joins TRBV11-1 and TRBJ2-5; D remains unclear. The germline gives CDR1 SGHAT, CDR2 FQDESV (reference sequence). The V end was cut by 5 bases, the J end by 0 bases, with 22 bases between. There are 18 residues in the CDR3. DNA of the CDR3: TGTGCCAGCAGCCACGATCCCGATGTTCTGGGGTACCAAGAGACCCAGTACTTC. Its translation: CASSHDPDVLGYQETQYF.